Each of the 28 T cell receptor beta chains below was sequenced from the same sample in a study of shared clonotypes between healthy human individuals. Profiled with immunoSEQ multiplex PCR; TCRdb holds only in-frame clones, not every one. Among around 1,000,000 clones listed, about 72% were seen once. The sequenced material came from memory CD4+ T cells from PBMCs. Subset noted: CD45RA-negative fraction. These receptors were collected from a man aged 18 to 29 in good health. Some clones in this sample may be carry-over from other donors' samples.

The chain combines TRBV11-3 with TRBJ2-3; 14 bases fit TRBD2. V was pared by 5 bases and J by 5 bases, with 6 bases of the junction left unmatched. CDR1 is SGHNT, CDR2 YENEEA, per germline. This CDR3 region has 16 residues. The CDR3 nucleotides read TGTGCCAGCAGCCCTGGGACTAGCGGGAGCGGAGATACGCAGTATTTT. This gives the protein CASSPGTSGSGDTQYF. Full variable domain (rest looked up from reference TRBV11-3 and TRBJ2-3): EAGVVQSPRYKIIEKKQPVAFWCNPISGHNTLYWYLQNLGQGPELLIRYENEEAVDDSQLPKDRFSAERLKGVDSTLKIQPAELGDSAVYLCASSPGTSGSGDTQYFGPGTRLTVL.

V and J are TRBV5-4 and TRBJ2-1; 9 nucleotides line up with TRBD2. Trimming at V came to 5 bases and at J to 5 bases, leaving 11 bases not matched to a gene. CDR3 length: 16 residues. Germline V gives CDR1 SGHNT, CDR2 YYREEE (reference sequence). In DNA form, the CDR3 reads TGTGCCAGCAGACCCCTTAGCGGGAGTCTGGACAATGAGCAGTTCTTC. Amino acids: CASRPLSGSLDNEQFF.

This chain links TRBV5-1 with TRBJ1-2, with 10 bases fitting TRBD1. V lost 4 bases, J lost 4 bases, and 10 bases stayed unmatched. This CDR3 is 16 amino acids long. The V gene's germline CDR1 is SGHRS and CDR2 YFSETQ. The CDR3 region has the DNA TGCGCCAGCAGCCAAATACAGGGACAGGGGTTCTATGGCTACACCTTC. Its translation is CASSQIQGQGFYGYTF.

About this clone: Additional DNA sequences in this sample encode the identical CDR3. The rearrangement joins TRBV18 to TRBJ1-1; D uncertain. The CDR3 is made up of 13 amino acids. The germline V gene has CDR1 KGHSH and CDR2 LQKENI. Trimming pared 2 bases from V and 1 base from J, leaving 5 bases between. For the CDR3, the DNA is TGTGCCAGCTCACCAACAGAGAACACTGAAGCTTTCTTT. This codes for CASSPTENTEAFF.

The chain links TRBV5-1 to TRBJ1-4; weak D call: TRBD1 (6 bases). The CDR3 consists of 15 residues. Germline CDR1 and CDR2: SGHRS and YFSETQ. The V and J ends lost 5 bases and 0 bases respectively, with 11 bases between them. The CDR3 sequence: CASRAGVATNEKLFF. The CDR3 region has the DNA TGCGCCAGCAGGGCAGGGGTCGCAACTAATGAAAAACTGTTTTTT.

The chain is built from TRBV7-8 and TRBJ1-1; D unresolved. This CDR3 comprises 14 residues. The V gene lost 5 bases and the J gene lost 6 bases, with 16 bases spanning the gap. Germline CDR1 reads SGHVS; CDR2 reads FQNEAQ. CDR3 in DNA: TGTGCCAGCAGCATCACTCAAGGGCGAGCTGAAGCTTTCTTT. It translates to CASSITQGRAEAFF.

This chain uses TRBV5-1 with TRBJ2-7; the D gene is possibly TRBD2 (6 bases). This CDR3 contains 14 residues. V lost 1 base and J 5 bases, leaving 13 bases between the germline ends. Germline V gives CDR1 SGHRS, CDR2 YFSETQ. The CDR3 loop reads CASSLTSPLNEQYF. The CDR3 nucleotides are TGCGCCAGCAGCTTGACTAGCCCTTTGAACGAGCAGTACTTC. The whole variable domain, remainder taken from reference TRBV5-1 and TRBJ2-7, is KAGVTQTPRYLIKTRGQQVTLSCSPISGHRSVSWYQQTPGQGLQFLFEYFSETQRNKGNFPGRFSGRQFSNSRSEMNVSTLELGDSALYLCASSLTSPLNEQYFGPGTRLTVT.

This rearrangement joins TRBV30 to TRBJ2-1; TRBD2 agrees at 8 bases. V was pared by 8 bases and J by 10 bases, with 16 bases of the junction left unmatched. CDR3 length: 14 amino acids. The germline V gene encodes CDR1 GTSNPN and CDR2 SVGIG (reference sequence). The CDR3 bases are TGTGCCAGAACCCAGGGGACTAGTCTATACGAGCAGTTCTTC. This translates into CARTQGTSLYEQFF.

This clone has a handful of counts. This chain uses TRBV2 with TRBJ2-7; D perhaps matches TRBD2 (5 bases). The germline V gene encodes CDR1 SNHLY and CDR2 FYNNEI. V was cut by 4 bases and J by 2 bases, with 9 bases left in between. This CDR3 has 13 amino acids. The CDR3 spells CASSVEGTYEQYF. The CDR3 coding sequence is TGTGCCAGCAGTGTTGAGGGAACCTACGAGCAGTACTTC.

This clone has only a few counts. This sequence joins TRBV2 and TRBJ1-4, with 8 bases identical to TRBD1. The CDR3 totals 14 residues. Germline V gives CDR1 SNHLY, CDR2 FYNNEI. The V and J ends lost 6 bases and 8 bases, in that order; junction bases with no gene match: 8. CDR3 protein: CASRDGQGGEKLFF. The CDR3 nucleotides are TGTGCCAGCAGGGACGGACAGGGTGGGGAAAAACTGTTTTTT.

This chain uses TRBV5-1 with TRBJ1-2; D not resolved. Germline V gene lookup returns CDR1 SGHRS and CDR2 YFSETQ. Trimming pared 4 bases from V and 4 bases from J, leaving 14 bases between. The CDR3 is 14 residues long. This CDR3 reads CASSDPMTVYGYTF. The CDR3 nucleotides are TGCGCCAGCAGCGACCCAATGACGGTCTATGGCTACACCTTC.

As DNA, the CDR3 is TGTGCCAGCAGCTCCCGAGCTGAGGGATGGTACGAGCAGTACTTC. The encoded protein is CASSSRAEGWYEQYF. The chain is built from TRBV9 and TRBJ2-7; a possible D gene is TRBD2 (5 bases). Germline CDR1 reads SGDLS; CDR2 reads YYNGEE. CDR3 size: 15 residues. V was cut by 4 bases and J by 4 bases, with 18 bases left in between.

The rearrangement links TRBV10-3 to TRBJ2-7, with D perhaps TRBD2 (6 bases). CDR3 length: 14 residues. Per the germline V gene, CDR1 is ENHRY and CDR2 is SYGVKD. Trimming left V 10 bases short and J 2 bases short, with 18 bases between. The CDR3 is CASSGLGPTYEQYF. CDR3 DNA: TGTGCCAGCAGCGGGTTGGGGCCGACCTACGAGCAGTACTTC.

The chain combines TRBV18 with TRBJ1-2; no clear D gene. The length of the CDR3 is 13 residues. Germline V gives CDR1 KGHSH, CDR2 LQKENI. V gave up 6 bases and J gave up 3 bases, with 11 bases separating them. CDR3 nucleotides: TGTGCCAGCTCTCCAGTATCCGACTATGGCTACACCTTC. This sequence encodes CASSPVSDYGYTF.

The chain combines TRBV15 with TRBJ2-2; D is ambiguous. The CDR3 runs to 14 residues. Trimming took off 0 bases at V and 5 bases at J, with 7 bases between the two ends. The germline V gene has CDR1 LNHNV and CDR2 YYDKDF (reference sequence). The CDR3 DNA reads TGTGCCACCAGCAGAGATCTGGGAACCGGGGAGCTGTTTTTT. As protein: CATSRDLGTGELFF.

The gene calls are TRBV5-1 and TRBJ2-7, with 9 bases that match TRBD1. After removal of 4 bases from V and 3 bases from J, the junction contained 2 bases not matched to a gene. Germline CDR1 and CDR2: SGHRS and YFSETQ. The CDR3 consists of 13 residues. The CDR3 DNA follows: TGCGCCAGCAGCCGGGACAGGGACTACGAGCAGTACTTC. It yields the protein CASSRDRDYEQYF.

Only one count was recorded for this clone. The chain couples TRBV2 to TRBJ1-4; D remains unclear. The germline V gene encodes CDR1 SNHLY and CDR2 FYNNEI. V lost 2 bases to trimming and J lost 5 bases, with 3 bases between them. The CDR3 has 12 amino acids. This CDR3 is CASSEWNEKLFF. DNA of the CDR3: TGTGCCAGCAGTGAATGGAATGAAAAACTGTTTTTT.

In nucleotides, the CDR3 is TGTGCCAGCTCAACCGGGGTAACATTAGGCTACACCTTC. It encodes CASSTGVTLGYTF. The V gene is TRBV18, the J gene TRBJ1-2; D remains ambiguous. Germline V lookup: CDR1 KGHSH, CDR2 LQKENI. V lost 5 bases and J lost 8, with 15 bases in between. The CDR3 extends over 13 amino acids.

The genes are TRBV10-3 and TRBJ2-5; tentative D call: TRBD1 (7 bases). The CDR3 runs 15 residues. CDR1 and CDR2 from the germline V gene are ENHRY and SYGVKD. The germline V and J ends were trimmed by 11 bases and 3 bases, with 22 bases remaining between them. This chain's CDR3 is CAGAQGGGWEETQYF. The DNA of the CDR3 is TGTGCCGGGGCCCAGGGGGGCGGTTGGGAAGAGACCCAGTACTTC.

This chain uses TRBV5-6 with TRBJ1-1; D remains unclear. From germline, CDR1 is SGHDT and CDR2 YYEEEE. The CDR3 totals 15 residues. Trimming stripped 6 bases from V and 1 base from J, with 16 bases between. In nucleotides, the CDR3 is TGTGCCAGCAAACTTAATCGGGTGACGAACACTGAAGCTTTCTTT. Its translation is CASKLNRVTNTEAFF.

The chain has TRBV30 and TRBJ1-5; D gene uncertain. Trimming stripped 2 bases from V and 5 bases from J, with 10 bases between. Germline values: CDR1 GTSNPN, CDR2 SVGIG (reference sequence). This CDR3 spans 13 amino acids. As DNA, the CDR3 is TGTGCCTGGAGTCACGGGGTTGATCAGCCCCAGCATTTT. As protein: CAWSHGVDQPQHF. The whole variable domain, remainder taken from reference TRBV30 and TRBJ1-5, is SQTIHQWPATLVQPVGSPLSLECTVEGTSNPNLYWYRQAAGRGLQLLFYSVGIGQISSEVPQNLSASRPQDRQFILSSKKLLLSDSGFYLCAWSHGVDQPQHFGDGTRLSIL.

The chain is built from TRBV7-2 and TRBJ2-5; 7 nucleotides match TRBD1. The CDR3 has 17 residues. The V and J ends lost 2 bases and 0 bases, in that order; junction bases with no gene match: 9. The germline CDR1 and CDR2 sequences are SGHTA and FQGNSA. CDR3 sequence (DNA): TGTGCCAGCAGCTTAACAGGGGCGGTATCGTACCAAGAGACCCAGTACTTC. Its translation is CASSLTGAVSYQETQYF.

This rearrangement joins TRBV4-2 to TRBJ1-4, with 7 bases matching TRBD1. CDR3 size: 14 residues. The V and J ends lost 8 bases and 2 bases, in that order; junction bases with no gene match: 5. Germline CDR1 LGHNA, CDR2 YNFKEQ. The CDR3 DNA is TGTGCCAGCGGCAACAGGGGCACTAATGAAAAACTGTTTTTT. This encodes CASGNRGTNEKLFF.

This rearrangement joins TRBV15 to TRBJ2-1; D is possibly TRBD1 (5 bases). This CDR3 comprises 14 residues. Germline CDR1 LNHNV, CDR2 YYDKDF (reference sequence). V lost 0 bases, J lost 15 bases, and 18 bases lay in between. The CDR3 coding sequence is TGTGCCACCAGCAGAGATAGGGGCGACTCTCAAGGGTTCTTC. It yields the protein CATSRDRGDSQGFF.

The J gene is TRBJ1-1, the V gene TRBV19; D gene ambiguous. V dropped 5 bases and J dropped 1 base, with 8 bases sitting between them. This CDR3 is 13 amino acids long. Germline CDR1 reads LNHDA; CDR2 reads SQIVND (reference sequence). The CDR3 loop reads CASSAQRNTEAFF. CDR3 in DNA: TGTGCCAGTAGTGCACAAAGGAACACTGAAGCTTTCTTT.

This clone appeared many times. J is TRBJ2-1 and V is TRBV10-1; 13 positions agree with TRBD2. V lost 2 bases to trimming and J lost 11 bases; unmatched junction nucleotides: 6. The CDR3 has 15 amino acids. Germline CDR1 reads WNHNN; CDR2 reads SYGVQD (reference sequence). CDR3: CASSEPGLAGPKQFF. The CDR3 DNA follows: TGCGCCAGCAGTGAGCCGGGACTAGCGGGACCTAAGCAGTTCTTC.

The J gene is TRBJ2-6, the V gene TRBV29-1; D is unresolved. The CDR3 is 16 amino acids. Trimming took 2 bases from V and 0 from J, leaving 11 bases between them. Germline V gives CDR1 SQVTM, CDR2 ANQGSEA. Here the CDR3 DNA reads TGCAGCGTTGAAACAGATCTTGGCTCTGGGGCCAACGTCCTGACTTTC. Translating gives CSVETDLGSGANVLTF.

The chain combines TRBV5-1 with TRBJ2-7; 7 bases agree with TRBD1. The germline V gene has CDR1 SGHRS and CDR2 YFSETQ. The V gene end was trimmed by 0 bases and the J gene end by 5 bases; junction bases not matched to a gene: 2. The CDR3 runs 13 residues. The CDR3 region has the DNA TGCGCCAGCAGCTTGGGGGACAGCAACGAGCAGTACTTC. It yields the protein CASSLGDSNEQYF.